A selection of T cell receptor beta chains follows, all from one sample in a study of human T cells and chemical hapten exposure. Each CDR3 protein gets one entry after TCRdb re-called the RACE reads with MiXCR. The data contain about 69,000 distinct CDR3 sequences, around a tenth of them singletons. The sample consisted of whole blood, taken in connection with sensitization to the hapten diphenylcyclopropenone (DPC). Receptors originate from a woman aged 45 to 65 with alopecia areata. Some clones in this sample may be carry-over from other donors' samples. Both conserved end residues are part of each CDR3. D genes are given only for firm matches. Clone sizes are given selectively: once, few, many, or a class where the clone is expanded.

>.|TRBJ2-6|TRBV4-2|.
TGTGCCAGCAGCCAAGTTGTGGCCTCTGGGGCCAACGTCCTGACTTTC
CASSQVVASGANVLTF
>.|TRBJ1-5|TRBV27|few
TGTGCCAGCAGTTGGTTACCCCCTTTGGGCAATCAGCCCCAGCATTTT
CASSWLPPLGNQPQHF
>TRBD2|TRBJ2-7|TRBV20-1|few
TGCAGTGCTGAAACGACTAGCGGGCGTAGAGGAAGTGAGCAGTACTTC
CSAETTSGRRGSEQYF
>TRBD1|TRBJ2-7|TRBV9|few
TGTGCCAGCAGCAGGGACAGCGGCTACGAGCAGTACTTC
CASSRDSGYEQYF
>TRBD1|TRBJ1-1|TRBV7-2|many
TGTGCCAGCAGCGCTAGACAGGGGTCGACTGAAGCTTTCTTT
CASSARQGSTEAFF
>.|TRBJ2-7|TRBV7-3|few
TGTGCCAGCAGCCAAAGCGGAGGGGTGGACGAGCAGTACTTC
CASSQSGGVDEQYF
>TRBD1|TRBJ1-1|TRBV6-2/TRBV6-3|many
TGTGCCAGCAGTGAACCGGGACAGCAAGTCATGAACACTGAAGCTTTCTTT
CASSEPGQQVMNTEAFF
>.|TRBJ1-5|TRBV19|few
TGTGCCAGTAACCTTTCGAACCAGCCCCAGCATTTT
CASNLSNQPQHF
>TRBD2|TRBJ2-6|TRBV4-1|few
TGCGCCAGCAGGGGAGGGACTGGGGCCAACGTCCTGACTTTC
CASRGGTGANVLTF
>TRBD2|TRBJ2-3|TRBV5-1|few
TGCGCCAGCAGCTCAAGGACTAGCGGCACAGATACGCAGTATTTT
CASSSRTSGTDTQYF
>.|TRBJ1-2|TRBV10-3|many
TGTGCCATCAGTGAGTGGAGGCCCACTAACTATGGCTACACCTTC
CAISEWRPTNYGYTF
>.|TRBJ2-2|TRBV29-1|.
TGCAGCGCAACCACAGGTGACCCCTACACCGGGGAGCTGTTTTTT
CSATTGDPYTGELFF
>TRBD2|TRBJ2-6|TRBV10-3|.
TGTGCCATCAGTCGTAGCGGGAGTTTCTCTGGGGCCAACGTCCTGACTTTC
CAISRSGSFSGANVLTF
>.|TRBJ2-7|TRBV27|.
TGTGCCAGCAGAAGGGGGTCCGAGCAGTACTTC
CASRRGSEQYF